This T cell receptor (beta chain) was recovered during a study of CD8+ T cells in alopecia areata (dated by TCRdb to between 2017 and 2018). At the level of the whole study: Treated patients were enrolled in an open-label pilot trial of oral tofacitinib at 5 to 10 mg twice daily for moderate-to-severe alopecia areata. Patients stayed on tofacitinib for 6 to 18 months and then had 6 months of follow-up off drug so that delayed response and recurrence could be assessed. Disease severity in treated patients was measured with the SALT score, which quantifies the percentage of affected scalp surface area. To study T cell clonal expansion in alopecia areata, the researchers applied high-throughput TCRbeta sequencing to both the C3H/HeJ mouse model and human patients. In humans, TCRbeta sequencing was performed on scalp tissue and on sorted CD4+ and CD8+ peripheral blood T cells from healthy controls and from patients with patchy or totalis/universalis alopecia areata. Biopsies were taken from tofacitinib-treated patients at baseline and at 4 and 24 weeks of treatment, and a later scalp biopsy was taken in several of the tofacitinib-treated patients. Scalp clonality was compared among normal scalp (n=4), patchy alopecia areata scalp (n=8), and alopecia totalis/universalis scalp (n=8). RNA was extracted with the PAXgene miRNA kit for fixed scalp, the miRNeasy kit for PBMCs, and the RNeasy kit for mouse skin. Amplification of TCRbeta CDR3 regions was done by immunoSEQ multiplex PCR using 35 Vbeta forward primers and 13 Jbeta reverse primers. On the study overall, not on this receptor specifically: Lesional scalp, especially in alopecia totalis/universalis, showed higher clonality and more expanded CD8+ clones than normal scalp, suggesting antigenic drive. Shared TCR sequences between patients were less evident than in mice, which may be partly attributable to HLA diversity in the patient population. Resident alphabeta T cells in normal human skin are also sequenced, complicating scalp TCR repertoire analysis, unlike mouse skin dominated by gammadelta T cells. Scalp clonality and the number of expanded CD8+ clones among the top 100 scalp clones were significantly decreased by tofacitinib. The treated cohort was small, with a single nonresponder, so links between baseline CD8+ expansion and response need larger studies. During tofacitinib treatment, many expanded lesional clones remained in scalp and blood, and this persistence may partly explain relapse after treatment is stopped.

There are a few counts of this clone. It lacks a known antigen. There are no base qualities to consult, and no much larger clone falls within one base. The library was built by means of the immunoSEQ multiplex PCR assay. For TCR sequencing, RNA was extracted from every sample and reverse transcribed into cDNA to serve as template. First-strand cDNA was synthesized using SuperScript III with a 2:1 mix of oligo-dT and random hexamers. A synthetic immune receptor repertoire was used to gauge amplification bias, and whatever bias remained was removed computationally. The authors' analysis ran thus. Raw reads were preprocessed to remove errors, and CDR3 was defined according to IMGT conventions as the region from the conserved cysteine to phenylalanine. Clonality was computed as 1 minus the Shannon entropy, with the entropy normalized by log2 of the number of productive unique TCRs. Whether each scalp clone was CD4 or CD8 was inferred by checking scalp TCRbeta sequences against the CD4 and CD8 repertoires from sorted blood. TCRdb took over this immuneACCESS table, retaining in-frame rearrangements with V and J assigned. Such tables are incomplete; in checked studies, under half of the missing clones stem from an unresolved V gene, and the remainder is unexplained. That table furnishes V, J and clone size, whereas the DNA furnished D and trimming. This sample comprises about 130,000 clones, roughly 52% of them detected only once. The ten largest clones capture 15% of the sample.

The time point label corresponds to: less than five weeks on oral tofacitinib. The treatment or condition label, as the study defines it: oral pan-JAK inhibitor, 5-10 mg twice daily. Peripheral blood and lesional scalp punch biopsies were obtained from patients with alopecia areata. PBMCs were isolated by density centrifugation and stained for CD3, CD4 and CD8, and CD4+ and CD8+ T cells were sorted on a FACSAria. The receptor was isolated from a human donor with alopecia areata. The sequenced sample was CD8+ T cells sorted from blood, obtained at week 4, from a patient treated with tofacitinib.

The CDR3 reads as follows: CASSAPPGQGVTDTQYF. The nucleotide sequence is TGTGCCAGCAGCGCTCCGCCGGGGCAGGGCGTCACAGATACGCAGTATTTT. This sequence uses TRBV9 and TRBJ2-3, with the D segment possibly TRBD1 or TRBD2, each aligning over 5 bases. Reading from cysteine to phenylalanine, the CDR3 counts 17 amino acids. Of the read, only the CDR3 DNA is kept; its 51 bases are in frame from base 1. Relative to germline, V is 3 bases shorter and J is 2 bases shorter, with 19 bases between their ends. Sequences SGDLS (CDR1) and YYNGEE (CDR2) are obtained from the germline V gene.